The rows below give T cell receptor beta chains drawn from one sample of a study of T cell responses to AZD1222 COVID-19 vaccine. Method: immunoSEQ multiplex PCR; TCRdb's copy keeps in-frame clones and lacks some. The sample has roughly 100,000 clones, 88% seen once. The sample consisted of peripheral blood, taken on day 0 of AZD1222 vaccination. The receptors come from an adult in good health. Both conserved end residues are part of each CDR3. The order of the fields is V gene, clone size, D gene, J gene, CDR3 DNA, CDR3 protein. The D gene is left open where the match is weak. Not all rows give a size; the values are once, few, many and, for expanded clones, a class.

V: TRBV7-3; size: -; D: -; J: TRBJ1-2; DNA: TGTGCCAGCAGCCTTCTCTCGACCGGGGGCTACACCTTC; CDR3: CASSLLSTGGYTF
V: TRBV19; size: -; D: -; J: TRBJ1-2; DNA: TGTGCCAGTACTGACAGCTCATATGGCTACACCTTC; CDR3: CASTDSSYGYTF
V: TRBV27; size: -; D: TRBD1; J: TRBJ2-7; DNA: TGTGCCAGCAGCCCCGGGACAGGGCAGAGCTCCTACGAGCAGTACTTC; CDR3: CASSPGTGQSSYEQYF
V: TRBV9; size: -; D: -; J: TRBJ2-7; DNA: TGTGCCAGCAGCGTAGATGGATACTACGAGCAGTACTTC; CDR3: CASSVDGYYEQYF
V: TRBV28; size: -; D: -; J: TRBJ2-6; DNA: TGTGCCAGCAGAACCGGGGCCAACGTCCTGACTTTC; CDR3: CASRTGANVLTF
V: TRBV9; size: -; D: -; J: TRBJ2-1; DNA: TGTGCCAGCAGCGTTTTCGGGAGCTCCTACAATGAGCAGTTCTTC; CDR3: CASSVFGSSYNEQFF
V: TRBV10-3; size: -; D: -; J: TRBJ2-7; DNA: TGTGCCATCAGTACCGAAATGCAGGCCGTCCACGAGCAGTACTTC; CDR3: CAISTEMQAVHEQYF
V: TRBV6-5; size: -; D: TRBD2; J: TRBJ2-7; DNA: TGTGCCAGCAGTATAGCGGGTTCCTACGAGCAGTACTTC; CDR3: CASSIAGSYEQYF
V: TRBV6-1; size: -; D: -; J: TRBJ1-3; DNA: TGTGCCAGCAGTGACAGGGAAAACTCTGGAAACACCATATATTTT; CDR3: CASSDRENSGNTIYF
V: TRBV5-4; size: once; D: -; J: TRBJ2-1; DNA: TGTGCCAGCAGCTTGGCGCTAGCACCGACCTCCTACAATGAGCAGTTCTTC; CDR3: CASSLALAPTSYNEQFF
V: TRBV3-1/TRBV3-2; size: -; D: -; J: TRBJ2-1; DNA: TGTGCCAGCAGCCAACCGGGCCCAACCTACAATGAGCAGTTCTTC; CDR3: CASSQPGPTYNEQFF
V: TRBV5-1; size: -; D: TRBD2; J: TRBJ2-7; DNA: TGCGCCAGCAGCTTGGAGGGACTAGCGGTTTCGAACTACGAGCAGTACTTC; CDR3: CASSLEGLAVSNYEQYF
V: TRBV28; size: -; D: TRBD1; J: TRBJ1-4; DNA: TGTGCCAGCGATCGACAGGGGGGAGAAAAACTGTTTTTT; CDR3: CASDRQGGEKLFF